This TCR beta chain was sequenced for a study of tumor-infiltrating lymphocytes in oesophageal squamous cell carcinoma listed by TCRdb under 2016. Details on this clonotype: Its antigen is not yet known. No base quality information exists; no much larger clone differs at one position.

Library creation used PCR. These reads were obtained on an Illumina HiSeq 2000. TCRdb trimmed the raw reads at Q25, called clones with MiXCR and kept productive beta chains. Records with the same CDR3 protein are collapsed into one entry carrying the most frequent genes and DNA. Here the sample has roughly 12,000 distinct CDR3 sequences; roughly 50% occur a single time. The ten most abundant clones make up roughly 45% of the sample. The CDR3 contains 14 residues, cysteine and phenylalanine counted. Just the 42-base CDR3 DNA is kept, in frame starting at base 1. CDR1 SGHAT and CDR2 FQNNGV were looked up in the germline V gene.

The V gene is TRBV11-2 and the J gene is TRBJ2-3, with TRBD2 matching 10 junction bases. Judging by the DNA end, TRBJ2-1 fits better; the J call may be wrong. The source is a female donor with esophageal squamous cell carcinoma. The sequenced sample consisted of esophageal tumor tissue. CDR3 region: CASSQQTSGNEQFF. The DNA reads TGTGCCAGCAGCCAGCAGACTAGCGGGAATGAGCAGTTCTTC.